A selection of T cell receptor beta chains follows, all from one sample in a study of blood T cell repertoires in COVID-19. Profiling relied on immunoSEQ multiplex PCR, and the TCRdb table lists in-frame clones only, not all of them. The sample lists roughly 250,000 clones; about nine tenths were seen once. Sequencing used PBMCs or T cells enriched from blood (not recorded which). These receptors were taken from a human donor in a cohort exposed to, infected with or recovered from COVID-19 (not recorded which). The donor label of this sample is uncertain. Each CDR3 is given with its conserved first and last residue. Each record gives: J gene, D gene, clone size, V gene, CDR3 protein, CDR3 DNA. The D gene is left open where the match is weak. Size values are once, few and many counts, or a class for expanded clones, and some rows have none.

j_gene: TRBJ2-1
d_gene: TRBD1
abundance: once
v_gene: TRBV24-1
CDR3aa: CATSERGRQFF
CDR3nt: TGTGCCACCAGTGAAAGGGGGCGACAGTTCTTC

j_gene: TRBJ1-6
d_gene: TRBD1
abundance: .
v_gene: TRBV6-4
CDR3aa: CASKLLGQGARVHNSPLHF
CDR3nt: TGTGCCAGCAAATTATTGGGGCAGGGGGCGCGAGTCCATAATTCACCCCTCCACTTT

j_gene: TRBJ2-7
d_gene: TRBD1
abundance: .
v_gene: TRBV12-3/TRBV12-4
CDR3aa: CASRSTGAYEQYF
CDR3nt: TGTGCCAGCAGGTCAACAGGGGCCTACGAGCAGTACTTC

j_gene: TRBJ2-1
d_gene: TRBD2
abundance: .
v_gene: TRBV19
CDR3aa: CASSLGLSSYNEQFF
CDR3nt: TGTGCCAGTAGTCTGGGACTAAGCTCCTACAATGAGCAGTTCTTC

j_gene: TRBJ2-5
d_gene: TRBD1
abundance: .
v_gene: TRBV5-1
CDR3aa: CASSRWTGPFGTQYF
CDR3nt: TGCGCCAGCAGCCGGTGGACAGGGCCCTTTGGGACCCAGTACTTC

j_gene: TRBJ2-1
d_gene: TRBD2
abundance: .
v_gene: TRBV6-5
CDR3aa: CASKSTSANNEQFF
CDR3nt: TGTGCCAGCAAATCGACTAGCGCCAACAATGAGCAGTTCTTC

j_gene: TRBJ1-4
d_gene: TRBD1
abundance: .
v_gene: TRBV5-1
CDR3aa: CASSYRDSWSEKLFF
CDR3nt: TGCGCCAGCAGCTACAGGGACAGCTGGAGTGAAAAACTGTTTTTT

j_gene: TRBJ2-3
d_gene: TRBD1
abundance: .
v_gene: TRBV24-1
CDR3aa: CATSSPGGSTGDTQYF
CDR3nt: TGTGCCACCAGTTCTCCAGGGGGCTCAACGGGAGATACGCAGTATTTT

j_gene: TRBJ2-6
d_gene: TRBD2
abundance: .
v_gene: TRBV2
CDR3aa: CASSESGGSGANVLTF
CDR3nt: TGTGCCAGCAGTGAAAGCGGGGGCTCTGGGGCCAACGTCCTGACTTTC

j_gene: TRBJ1-1
d_gene: .
abundance: .
v_gene: TRBV27
CDR3aa: CASSPVDSLTEAFF
CDR3nt: TGTGCCAGCAGTCCCGTCGACAGCCTCACTGAAGCTTTCTTT

j_gene: TRBJ2-2
d_gene: .
abundance: .
v_gene: TRBV20-1
CDR3aa: CSASQAYTGELFF
CDR3nt: TGCAGTGCTAGTCAAGCCTACACCGGGGAGCTGTTTTTT

j_gene: TRBJ1-2
d_gene: TRBD1
abundance: .
v_gene: TRBV12-3/TRBV12-4
CDR3aa: CASSLGTGSGYTF
CDR3nt: TGTGCCAGCAGTTTAGGGACAGGGTCAGGCTACACCTTC

j_gene: TRBJ2-7
d_gene: .
abundance: .
v_gene: TRBV3-1/TRBV3-2
CDR3aa: CASSQGQGPIHEQYF
CDR3nt: TGTGCCAGCAGCCAAGGCCAGGGGCCTATCCACGAGCAGTACTTC

j_gene: TRBJ2-4
d_gene: TRBD1
abundance: .
v_gene: TRBV6-1
CDR3aa: CASSETGTGVGNIQYF
CDR3nt: TGTGCCAGCAGCGAAACCGGGACAGGGGTAGGAAACATTCAGTACTTC

j_gene: TRBJ2-3
d_gene: .
abundance: few
v_gene: TRBV5-4
CDR3aa: CASREGQRTDTQYF
CDR3nt: TGTGCCAGCAGGGAGGGACAGCGCACAGATACGCAGTATTTT

j_gene: TRBJ2-1
d_gene: TRBD2
abundance: .
v_gene: TRBV7-3
CDR3aa: CASSAGLAGVYNEQFF
CDR3nt: TGTGCCAGCAGCGCCGGACTAGCGGGGGTCTACAATGAGCAGTTCTTC

j_gene: TRBJ1-2
d_gene: TRBD1
abundance: .
v_gene: TRBV5-4
CDR3aa: CASSQPGGSGYGYTF
CDR3nt: TGTGCCAGCAGCCAACCAGGGGGCTCGGGCTATGGCTACACCTTC

j_gene: TRBJ2-3
d_gene: .
abundance: once
v_gene: TRBV7-9
CDR3aa: CASSLSMWESTDTQYF
CDR3nt: TGTGCCAGCAGCTTATCGATGTGGGAGAGCACAGATACGCAGTATTTT

j_gene: TRBJ1-6
d_gene: .
abundance: .
v_gene: TRBV5-1
CDR3aa: CASSLDPGNSPLHF
CDR3nt: TGCGCCAGCAGCTTGGATCCAGGGAATTCACCCCTCCACTTT